The source of this T cell receptor beta chain is a study of cytomegalovirus exposure and HLA in healthy donors. General study findings and limits: In vitro assays verified that three CMV-associated chains recognized CMV antigens specifically.

The primer mix had 60 Vbeta and 13 Jbeta primers. The protocol was immunoSEQ multiplex PCR, while the TCRdb copy is restricted to in-frame clones and leaves out a portion. The data hold 100,000 to 150,000 clones, with more than 60% observed a single time. Concerning this clone itself: Its specificity is not known.

CDR1 is SGDLS and CDR2 is YYNGEE in the germline V gene. This CDR3 comprises 20 residues. Trimming pared 3 bases from V and 4 bases from J, leaving 29 bases between. Sequencing was performed on PBMCs. This chain uses TRBV9 with TRBJ1-3; D remains unclear. The clonotype was recovered from a woman aged 40 to 50 in good health and CMV-seropositive. The CDR3 DNA reads as TGTGCCAGCAGCGCGGGGATGGACGGATTGAGGGCTTCGGACGGAAACACCATATATTTT. It codes for CASSAGMDGLRASDGNTIYF.